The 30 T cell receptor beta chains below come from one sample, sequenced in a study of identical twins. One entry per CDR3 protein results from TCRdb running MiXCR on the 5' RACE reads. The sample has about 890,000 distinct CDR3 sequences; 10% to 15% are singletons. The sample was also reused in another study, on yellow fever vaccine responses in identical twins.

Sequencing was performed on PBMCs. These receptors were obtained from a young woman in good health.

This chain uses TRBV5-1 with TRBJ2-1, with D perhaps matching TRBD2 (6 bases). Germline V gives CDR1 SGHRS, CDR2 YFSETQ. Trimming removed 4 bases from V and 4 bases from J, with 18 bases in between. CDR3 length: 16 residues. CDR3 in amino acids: CASSHSWPGLYNEQFF. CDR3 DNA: TGCGCCAGCAGCCATTCCTGGCCGGGACTTTACAATGAGCAGTTCTTC. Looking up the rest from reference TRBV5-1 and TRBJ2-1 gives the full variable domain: KAGVTQTPRYLIKTRGQQVTLSCSPISGHRSVSWYQQTPGQGLQFLFEYFSETQRNKGNFPGRFSGRQFSNSRSEMNVSTLELGDSALYLCASSHSWPGLYNEQFFGPGTRLTVL.

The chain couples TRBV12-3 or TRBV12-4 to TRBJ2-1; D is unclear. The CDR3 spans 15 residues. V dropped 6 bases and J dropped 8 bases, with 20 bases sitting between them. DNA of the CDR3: TGTGCCAGCAGCACCCGTGGCTGGGGTTGGGATGAGCAGTTCTTC. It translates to CASSTRGWGWDEQFF.

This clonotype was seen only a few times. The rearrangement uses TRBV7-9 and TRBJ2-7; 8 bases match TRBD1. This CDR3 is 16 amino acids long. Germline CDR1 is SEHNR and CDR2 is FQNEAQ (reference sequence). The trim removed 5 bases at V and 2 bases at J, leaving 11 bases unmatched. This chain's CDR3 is CASSKGQGRKTYEQYF. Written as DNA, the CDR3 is TGTGCCAGCAGCAAAGGACAGGGAAGGAAGACCTACGAGCAGTACTTC.

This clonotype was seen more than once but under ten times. The CDR3 spells CSARGAKSAQYV. The CDR3 DNA sequence: TGCAGTGCGCGCGGCGCCAAGTCGGCGCAGTACGTC. V gene TRBV20-1 combines with J gene TRBJ2-7; D gene uncertain. From germline, CDR1 is DFQATT and CDR2 SNEGSKA (reference sequence). The CDR3 consists of 12 residues. With 6 bases removed from V and 9 bases from J, the gap between germline ends came to 18 bases.

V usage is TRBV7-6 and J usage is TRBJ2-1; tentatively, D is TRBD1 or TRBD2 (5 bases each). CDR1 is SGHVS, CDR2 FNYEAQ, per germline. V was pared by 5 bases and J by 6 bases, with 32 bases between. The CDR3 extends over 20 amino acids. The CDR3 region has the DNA TGTGCCAGCAGCGCCAGAGCCGGGACCCTCAGTGAACATCCTGGCAATGAGCAGTTCTTC. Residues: CASSARAGTLSEHPGNEQFF.

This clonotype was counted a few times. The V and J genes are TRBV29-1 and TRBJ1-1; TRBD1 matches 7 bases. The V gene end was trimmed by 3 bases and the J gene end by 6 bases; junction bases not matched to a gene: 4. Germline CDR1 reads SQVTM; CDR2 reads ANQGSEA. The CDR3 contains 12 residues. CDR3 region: CSVDRGIAEAFF. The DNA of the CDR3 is TGCAGCGTTGACAGGGGGATCGCTGAAGCTTTCTTT. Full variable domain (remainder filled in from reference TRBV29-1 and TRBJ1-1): SAVISQKPSRDICQRGTSLTIQCQVDSQVTMMFWYRQQPGQSLTLIATANQGSEATYESGFVIDKFPISRPNLTFSTLTVSNMSPEDSSIYLCSVDRGIAEAFFGQGTRLTVV.

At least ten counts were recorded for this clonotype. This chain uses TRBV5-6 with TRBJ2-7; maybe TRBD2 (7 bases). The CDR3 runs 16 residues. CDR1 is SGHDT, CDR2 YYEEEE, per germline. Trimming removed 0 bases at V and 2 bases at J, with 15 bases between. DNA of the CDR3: TGTGCCAGCAGCTTGGACTCGGGGGGCAACCCCTACGAGCAGTACGTC. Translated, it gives CASSLDSGGNPYEQYV.

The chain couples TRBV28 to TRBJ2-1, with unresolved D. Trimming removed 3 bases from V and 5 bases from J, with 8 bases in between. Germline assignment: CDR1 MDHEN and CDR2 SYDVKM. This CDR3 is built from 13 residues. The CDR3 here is CASSFRRHNEQFF. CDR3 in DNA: TGTGCCAGCAGTTTTCGACGGCACAATGAGCAGTTCTTC.

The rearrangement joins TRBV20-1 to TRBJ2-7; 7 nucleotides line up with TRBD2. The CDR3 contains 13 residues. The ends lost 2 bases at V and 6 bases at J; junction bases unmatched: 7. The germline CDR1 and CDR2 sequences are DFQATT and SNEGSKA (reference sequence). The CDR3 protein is CSARPLGRPEQYF. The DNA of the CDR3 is TGCAGTGCTAGACCGCTCGGGAGGCCCGAGCAGTACTTC.

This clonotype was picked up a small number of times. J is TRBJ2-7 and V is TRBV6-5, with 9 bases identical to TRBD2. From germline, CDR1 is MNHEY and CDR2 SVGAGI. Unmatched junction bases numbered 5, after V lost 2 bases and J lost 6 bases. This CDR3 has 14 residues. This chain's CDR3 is CASSYASGKVEQYF. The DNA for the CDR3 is TGTGCCAGCAGTTACGCTAGCGGGAAGGTCGAGCAGTACTTC.

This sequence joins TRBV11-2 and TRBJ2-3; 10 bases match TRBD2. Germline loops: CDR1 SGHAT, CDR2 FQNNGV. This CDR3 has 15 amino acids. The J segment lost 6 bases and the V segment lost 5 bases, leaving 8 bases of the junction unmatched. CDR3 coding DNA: TGTGCCAGCAGCGGAGGGACTAGCGATGGGGATACGCAGTATTTT. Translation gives CASSGGTSDGDTQYF. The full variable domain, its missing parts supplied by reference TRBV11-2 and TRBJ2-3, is EAGVAQSPRYKIIEKRQSVAFWCNPISGHATLYWYQQILGQGPKLLIQFQNNGVVDDSQLPKDRFSAERLKGVDSTLKIQPAKLEDSAVYLCASSGGTSDGDTQYFGPGTRLTVL.

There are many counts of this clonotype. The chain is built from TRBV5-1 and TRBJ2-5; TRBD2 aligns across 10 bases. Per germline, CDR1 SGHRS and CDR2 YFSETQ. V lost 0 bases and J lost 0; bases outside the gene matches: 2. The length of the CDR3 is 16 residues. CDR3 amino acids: CASSLGTSGNQETQYF. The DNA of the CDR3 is TGCGCCAGCAGCTTGGGGACTAGCGGCAACCAAGAGACCCAGTACTTC.

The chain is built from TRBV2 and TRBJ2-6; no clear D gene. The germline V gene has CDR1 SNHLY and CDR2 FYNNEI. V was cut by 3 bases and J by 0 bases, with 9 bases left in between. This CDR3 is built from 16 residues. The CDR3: CASSDVNHSGANVLTF. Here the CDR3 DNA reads TGTGCCAGCAGTGATGTCAATCACTCTGGGGCCAACGTCCTGACTTTC.

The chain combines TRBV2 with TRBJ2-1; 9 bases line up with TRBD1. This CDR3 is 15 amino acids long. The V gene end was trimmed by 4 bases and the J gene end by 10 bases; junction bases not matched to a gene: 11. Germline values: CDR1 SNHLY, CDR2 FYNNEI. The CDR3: CASSVAGQGLGEQFF. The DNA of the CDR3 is TGTGCCAGCAGTGTTGCGGGACAGGGATTAGGGGAGCAGTTCTTC. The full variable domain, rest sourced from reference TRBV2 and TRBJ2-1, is EPEVTQTPSHQVTQMGQEVILRCVPISNHLYFYWYRQILGQKVEFLVSFYNNEISEKSEIFDDQFSVERPDGSNFTLKIRSTKLEDSAMYFCASSVAGQGLGEQFFGPGTRLTVL.

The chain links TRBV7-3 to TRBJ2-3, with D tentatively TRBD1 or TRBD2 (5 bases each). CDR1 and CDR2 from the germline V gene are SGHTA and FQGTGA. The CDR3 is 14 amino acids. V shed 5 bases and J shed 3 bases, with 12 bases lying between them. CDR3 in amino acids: CASSTGGRTDTQYF. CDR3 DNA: TGTGCCAGCAGCACAGGAGGAAGGACAGATACGCAGTATTTT. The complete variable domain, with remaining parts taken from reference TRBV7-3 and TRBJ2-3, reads GAGVSQTPSNKVTEKGKYVELRCDPISGHTALYWYRQSLGQGPEFLIYFQGTGAADDSGLPNDRFFAVRPEGSVSTLKIQRTERGDSAVYLCASSTGGRTDTQYFGPGTRLTVL.

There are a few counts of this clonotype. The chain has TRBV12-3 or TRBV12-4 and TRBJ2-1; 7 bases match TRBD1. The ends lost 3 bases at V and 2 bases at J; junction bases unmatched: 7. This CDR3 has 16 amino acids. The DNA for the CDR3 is TGTGCCAGCAGTTTTCCCTCAGGGGGAACCTACAATGAGCAGTTCTTC. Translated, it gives CASSFPSGGTYNEQFF.

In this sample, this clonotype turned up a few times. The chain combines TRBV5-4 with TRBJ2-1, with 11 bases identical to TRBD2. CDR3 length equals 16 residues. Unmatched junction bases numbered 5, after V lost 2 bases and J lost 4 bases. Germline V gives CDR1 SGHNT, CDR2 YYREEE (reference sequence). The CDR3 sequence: CASSFGLAGGYNEQFF. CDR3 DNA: TGTGCCAGCAGCTTCGGCCTAGCGGGGGGATACAATGAGCAGTTCTTC.

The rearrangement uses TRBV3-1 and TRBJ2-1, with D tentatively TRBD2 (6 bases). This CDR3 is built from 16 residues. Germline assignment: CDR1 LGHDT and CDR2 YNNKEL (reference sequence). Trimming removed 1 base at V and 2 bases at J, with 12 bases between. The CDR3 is CASSQAGTLTYNEQFF. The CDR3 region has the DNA TGTGCCAGCAGCCAAGCCGGGACTTTGACCTACAATGAGCAGTTCTTC.

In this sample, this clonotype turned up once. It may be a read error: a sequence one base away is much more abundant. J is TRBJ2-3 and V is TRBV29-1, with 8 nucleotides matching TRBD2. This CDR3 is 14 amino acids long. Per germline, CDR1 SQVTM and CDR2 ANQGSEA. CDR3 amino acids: CGVATSEQGGTQYF. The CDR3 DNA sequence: TGCGGCGTTGCGACTAGCGAGCAAGGCGGTACGCAGTATTTT.

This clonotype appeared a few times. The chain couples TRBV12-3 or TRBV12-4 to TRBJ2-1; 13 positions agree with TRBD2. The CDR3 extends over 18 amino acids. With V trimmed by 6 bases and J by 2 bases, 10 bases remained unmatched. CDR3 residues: CASRTSGTSGEAYNEQFF. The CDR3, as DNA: TGTGCCAGCAGGACCTCCGGGACTAGCGGGGAAGCCTACAATGAGCAGTTCTTC.

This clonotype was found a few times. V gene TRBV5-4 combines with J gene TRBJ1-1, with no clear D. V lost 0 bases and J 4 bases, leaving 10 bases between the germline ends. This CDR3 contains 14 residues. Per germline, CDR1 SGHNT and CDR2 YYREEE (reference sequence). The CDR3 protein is CASSLGISGTEAFF. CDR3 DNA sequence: TGTGCCAGCAGCTTGGGGATCTCGGGCACTGAAGCTTTCTTT.

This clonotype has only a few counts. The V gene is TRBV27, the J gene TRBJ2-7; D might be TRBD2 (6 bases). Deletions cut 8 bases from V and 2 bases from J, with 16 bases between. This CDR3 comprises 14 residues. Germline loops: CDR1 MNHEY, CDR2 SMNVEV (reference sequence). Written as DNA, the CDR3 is TGTGCCAGCGCCCGTGAAGCGGGCACCTACGAGCAGTACTTC. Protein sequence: CASAREAGTYEQYF.

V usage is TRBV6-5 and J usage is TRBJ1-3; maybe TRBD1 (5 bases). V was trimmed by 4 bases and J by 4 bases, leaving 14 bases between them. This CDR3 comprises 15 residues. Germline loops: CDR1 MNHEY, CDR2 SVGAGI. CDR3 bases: TGTGCCAGCAGTTCCGCAGGGCTGATAGGAAACACCATATATTTT. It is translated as CASSSAGLIGNTIYF.

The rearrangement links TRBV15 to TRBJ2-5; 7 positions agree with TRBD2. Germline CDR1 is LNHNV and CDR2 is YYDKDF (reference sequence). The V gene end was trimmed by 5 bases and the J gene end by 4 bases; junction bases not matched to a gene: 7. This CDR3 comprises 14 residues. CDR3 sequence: CATSPSGGRETQYF. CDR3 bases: TGTGCCACCAGCCCTTCGGGGGGTCGAGAGACCCAGTACTTC. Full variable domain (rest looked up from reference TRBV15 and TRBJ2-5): DAMVIQNPRYQVTQFGKPVTLSCSQTLNHNVMYWYQQKSSQAPKLLFHYYDKDFNNEADTPDNFQSRRPNTSFCFLDIRSPGLGDTAMYLCATSPSGGRETQYFGPGTRLLVL.

The CDR3 reads CASSPRGLTDTQYF. The CDR3 coding sequence is TGTGCCAGCAGTCCCCGGGGACTCACAGATACGCAGTATTTT. J is TRBJ2-3 and V is TRBV12-3 or TRBV12-4; the D gene is possibly TRBD2 (6 bases). V lost 5 bases and J lost 2, with 11 bases in between. The CDR3 has 14 residues.

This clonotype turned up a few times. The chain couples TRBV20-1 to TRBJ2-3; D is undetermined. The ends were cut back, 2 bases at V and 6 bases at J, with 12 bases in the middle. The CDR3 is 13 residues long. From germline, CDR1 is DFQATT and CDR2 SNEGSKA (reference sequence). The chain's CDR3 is CSARWSASDTQYF. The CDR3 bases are TGCAGTGCTAGATGGAGTGCCAGTGATACGCAGTATTTT.

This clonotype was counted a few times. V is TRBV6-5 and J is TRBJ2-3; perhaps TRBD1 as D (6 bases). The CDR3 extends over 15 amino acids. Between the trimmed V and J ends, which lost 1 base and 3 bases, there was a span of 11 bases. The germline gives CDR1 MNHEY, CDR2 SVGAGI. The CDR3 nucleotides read TGTGCCAGCAGTTACTTAGGGGGTCGTACAGATACGCAGTATTTT. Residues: CASSYLGGRTDTQYF.

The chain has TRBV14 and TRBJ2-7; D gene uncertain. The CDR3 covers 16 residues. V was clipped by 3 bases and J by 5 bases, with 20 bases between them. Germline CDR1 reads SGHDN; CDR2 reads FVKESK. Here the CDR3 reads CASSHYGGRDGNEQYF. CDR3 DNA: TGTGCCAGCAGCCACTACGGCGGAAGGGATGGGAACGAGCAGTACTTC.

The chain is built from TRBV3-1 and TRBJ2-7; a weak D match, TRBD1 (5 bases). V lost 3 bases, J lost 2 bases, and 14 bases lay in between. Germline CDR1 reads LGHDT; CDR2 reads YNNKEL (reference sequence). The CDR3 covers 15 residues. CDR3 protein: CASSQTPQGAYEQYF. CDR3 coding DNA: TGTGCCAGCAGCCAGACCCCGCAGGGTGCCTACGAGCAGTACTTC.

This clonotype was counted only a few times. The CDR3 protein is CASSQGGGGEQYV. The CDR3 DNA reads TGTGCCAGCAGCCAAGGGGGGGGCGGCGAGCAGTACGTC. The J gene is TRBJ2-7, the V gene TRBV3-1; possibly TRBD2 for D (7 bases). Trimming stripped 1 base from V and 6 bases from J, with 10 bases between. The CDR3 is 13 residues long. CDR1 is LGHDT, CDR2 YNNKEL, per germline (reference sequence).